This T cell receptor beta chain was retrieved from a study of OX40 agonist ivuxolimab in advanced cancers. V was trimmed by 3 bases and J by 12 bases, leaving 17 bases between them. The germline V gene has CDR1 MNHEY and CDR2 SVGAGI. There are 14 residues in the CDR3. Study conclusions and caveats: On average, a greater number of expanded clones characterised CD8+ T cells relative to CD4+.

The protocol was immunoSEQ multiplex PCR, while the TCRdb copy is restricted to in-frame clones and leaves out a portion. Of over 45,000 clones listed, 80% to 90% are singletons. In the case of this clone: Its matching antigen is unknown.

The chain combines TRBV6-5 with TRBJ1-4, with D possibly TRBD1 on 5 matching bases. The receptor was isolated from an adult with an advanced solid tumor such as melanoma, head and neck, liver or kidney cancer. The starting material was CD4+ or CD8+ T cells sorted from blood, obtained in a trial of the OX40 agonist ivuxolimab. The CDR3 spells CASSYQGSLSELFF. The DNA for the CDR3 is TGTGCCAGCAGTTATCAGGGTAGTCTCTCCGAACTGTTTTTT.